The following is a TCR beta chain sequence with its context. Its antigen is undetermined. This entry belongs to a study of metastatic and nonmetastatic thyroid tumors. Study details: Repertoires from malignant and benign thyroid patients were compared across blood and tumor or nodule tissue.

Not a single patient had been given any form of treatment at any point before undergoing thyroid surgery. J gave up 7 bases and V 6 bases, and 1 base lay outside the gene matches. The germline gives CDR1 MNHNS, CDR2 SASEGT. CDR3 length: 11 amino acids. Study-wide results and limits: The study reportedly found significantly higher TCR beta diversity in malignant thyroid tumors than benign nodules, in blood and tumor.

Per the original data handling: Differences in CDR3 between clinicopathological groups were drawn on to build a classifier intended to discriminate distant-metastatic papillary thyroid cancer patients. TCRdb re-called the PCR reads via MiXCR. TCRdb's processing, not the study's, gives the V and J calls here. The sample yields some 30,000 clones, 15% to 20% seen once. This clonotype originated in a female donor with papillary thyroid cancer or a benign thyroid nodule (not recorded which). Some clones in this sample may be carry-over from other donors' samples. The specimen sequenced was blood. V and J are TRBV6-1 and TRBJ1-1, with 8 bases identical to TRBD1. As DNA, the CDR3 is TGTGCCAGCAGAACAGGGGGTGAAGCTTTCTTT. It encodes CASRTGGEAFF.